The sequence of this T cell receptor beta chain was determined in a study of CD8+ T cells in alopecia areata. Points from the study as a whole: Patients showed less clear TCR sequence sharing than mice, possibly partly because of HLA diversity. Normal skin's resident alphabeta T cells are also sequenced in scalp samples. Administration of tofacitinib significantly diminished scalp clonality and expanded CD8+ clones within the top 100.

Sequencing used cDNA as its template, made by extracting RNA and reverse transcribing it. Profiling relied on immunoSEQ multiplex PCR, and the TCRdb table lists in-frame clones only, not all of them. This sample has approximately 210,000 clones; approximately 72% occur once, and the top ten carry 0.95% to 1.5%. Treatment specified: oral pan-JAK inhibitor, 5-10 mg twice daily. Those with alopecia areata gave lesional scalp punch biopsies and peripheral blood. As to this clone: Its matching antigen is unknown.

With 7 bases clipped from V and 7 bases from J, the junction kept 11 bases outside the gene matches. The CDR3 is 15 residues long. From germline, CDR1 is SQVTM and CDR2 ANQGSEA. This material consisted of CD4+ T cells sorted from blood, taken at week 44, from a patient treated with tofacitinib. The clonotype was recovered from a human donor with alopecia areata. The chain recombines TRBV29-1 with TRBJ2-5; 14 nucleotides agree with TRBD2. CDR3 residues: CSASPGLAGVGTQYF. CDR3 bases: TGCAGCGCCTCCCCGGGACTAGCGGGGGTTGGGACCCAGTACTTC. The full variable domain, with the rest looked up from reference TRBV29-1 and TRBJ2-5, is SAVISQKPSRDICQRGTSLTIQCQVDSQVTMMFWYRQQPGQSLTLIATANQGSEATYESGFVIDKFPISRPNLTFSTLTVSNMSPEDSSIYLCSASPGLAGVGTQYFGPGTRLLVL.